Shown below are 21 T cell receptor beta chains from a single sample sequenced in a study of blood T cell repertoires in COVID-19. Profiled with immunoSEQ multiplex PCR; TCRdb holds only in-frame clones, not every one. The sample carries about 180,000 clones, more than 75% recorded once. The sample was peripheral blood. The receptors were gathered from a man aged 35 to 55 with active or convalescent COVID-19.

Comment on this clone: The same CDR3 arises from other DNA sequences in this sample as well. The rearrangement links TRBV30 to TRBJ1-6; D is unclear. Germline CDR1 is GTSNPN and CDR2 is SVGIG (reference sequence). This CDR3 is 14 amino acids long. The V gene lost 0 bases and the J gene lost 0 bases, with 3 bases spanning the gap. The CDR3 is CAWSVRSYNSPLHF. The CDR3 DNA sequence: TGTGCCTGGAGTGTGCGCTCCTATAATTCACCCCTCCACTTT.

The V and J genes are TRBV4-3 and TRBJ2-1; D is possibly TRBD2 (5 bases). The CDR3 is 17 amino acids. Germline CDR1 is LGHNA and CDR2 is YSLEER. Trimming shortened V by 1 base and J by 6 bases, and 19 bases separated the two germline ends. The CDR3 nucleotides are TGCGCCAGCAGCCAAGGTATTAGGCCAGGCGGAGGCAATGAGCAGTTCTTC. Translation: CASSQGIRPGGGNEQFF.

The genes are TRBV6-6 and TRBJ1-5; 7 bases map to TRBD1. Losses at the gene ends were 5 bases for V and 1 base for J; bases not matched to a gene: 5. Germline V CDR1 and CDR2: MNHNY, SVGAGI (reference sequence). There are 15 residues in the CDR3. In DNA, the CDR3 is TGTGCCAGCAGTCGGACAGGAGTAAGCAATCAGCCCCAGCATTTT. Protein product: CASSRTGVSNQPQHF.

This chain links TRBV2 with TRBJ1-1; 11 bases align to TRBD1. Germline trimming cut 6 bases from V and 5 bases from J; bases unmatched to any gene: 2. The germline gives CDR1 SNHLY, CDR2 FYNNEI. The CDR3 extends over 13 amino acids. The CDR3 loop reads CASSRDRGTEAFF. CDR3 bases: TGTGCCAGCAGCCGGGACAGGGGGACTGAAGCTTTCTTT.

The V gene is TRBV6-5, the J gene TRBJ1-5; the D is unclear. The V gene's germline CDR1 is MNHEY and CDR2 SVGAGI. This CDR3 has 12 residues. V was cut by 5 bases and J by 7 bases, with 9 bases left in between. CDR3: CASSPSGQPQHF. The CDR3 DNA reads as TGTGCCAGCAGTCCGTCTGGCCAGCCCCAGCATTTT.

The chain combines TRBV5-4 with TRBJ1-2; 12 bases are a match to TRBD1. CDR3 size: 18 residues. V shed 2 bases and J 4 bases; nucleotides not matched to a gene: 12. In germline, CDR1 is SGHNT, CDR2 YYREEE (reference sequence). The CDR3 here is CASSFFWDRGLMGYGYTF. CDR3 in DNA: TGTGCCAGCAGCTTCTTTTGGGACAGGGGGCTTATGGGCTATGGCTACACCTTC.

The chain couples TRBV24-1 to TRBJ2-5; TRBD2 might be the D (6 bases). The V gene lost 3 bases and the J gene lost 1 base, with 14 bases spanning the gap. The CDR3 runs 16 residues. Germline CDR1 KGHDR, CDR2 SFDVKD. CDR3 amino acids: CATSDPPGLPQETQYF. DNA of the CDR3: TGTGCCACCAGTGATCCACCGGGACTTCCCCAAGAGACCCAGTACTTC.

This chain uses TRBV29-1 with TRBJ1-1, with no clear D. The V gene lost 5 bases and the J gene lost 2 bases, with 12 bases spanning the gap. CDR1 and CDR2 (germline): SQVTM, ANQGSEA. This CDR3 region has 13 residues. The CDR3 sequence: CSVQGQYNTEAFF. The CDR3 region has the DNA TGCAGCGTTCAAGGCCAGTACAACACTGAAGCTTTCTTT.

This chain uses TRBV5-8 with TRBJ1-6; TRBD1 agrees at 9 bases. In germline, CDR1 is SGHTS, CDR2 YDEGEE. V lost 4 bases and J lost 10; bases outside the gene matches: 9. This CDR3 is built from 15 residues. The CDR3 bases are TGTGCCAGCAGCCCCACAGGGGGCAATCGGTCACCCCTCCACTTT. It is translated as CASSPTGGNRSPLHF.

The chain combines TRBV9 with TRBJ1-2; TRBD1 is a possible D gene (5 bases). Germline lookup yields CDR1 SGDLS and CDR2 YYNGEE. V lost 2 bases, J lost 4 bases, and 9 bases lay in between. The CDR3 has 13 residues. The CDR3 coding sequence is TGTGCCAGCAGCGTGAGCGGGGGCTATGGCTACACCTTC. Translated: CASSVSGGYGYTF.

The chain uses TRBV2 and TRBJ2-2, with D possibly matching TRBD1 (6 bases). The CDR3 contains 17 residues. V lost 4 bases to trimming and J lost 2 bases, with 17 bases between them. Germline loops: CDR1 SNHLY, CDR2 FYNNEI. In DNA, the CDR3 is TGTGCCAGCAGTGTCGTTCCGGGACACATTAACACCGGGGAGCTGTTTTTT. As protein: CASSVVPGHINTGELFF.

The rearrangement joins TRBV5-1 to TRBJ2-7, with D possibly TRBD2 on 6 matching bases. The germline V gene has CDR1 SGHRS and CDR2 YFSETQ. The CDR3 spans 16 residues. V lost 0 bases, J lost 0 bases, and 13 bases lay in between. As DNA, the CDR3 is TGCGCCAGCAGCTTGGCCGGGGGTGCCAGCTCCTACGAGCAGTACTTC. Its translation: CASSLAGGASSYEQYF. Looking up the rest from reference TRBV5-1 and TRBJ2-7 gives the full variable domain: KAGVTQTPRYLIKTRGQQVTLSCSPISGHRSVSWYQQTPGQGLQFLFEYFSETQRNKGNFPGRFSGRQFSNSRSEMNVSTLELGDSALYLCASSLAGGASSYEQYFGPGTRLTVT.

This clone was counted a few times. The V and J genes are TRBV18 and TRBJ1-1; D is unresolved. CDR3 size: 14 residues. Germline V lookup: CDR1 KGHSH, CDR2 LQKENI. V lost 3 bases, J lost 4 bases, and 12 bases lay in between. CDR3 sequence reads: CASSPQGRLTEAFF. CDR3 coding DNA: TGTGCCAGCTCACCTCAAGGGAGACTCACTGAAGCTTTCTTT.

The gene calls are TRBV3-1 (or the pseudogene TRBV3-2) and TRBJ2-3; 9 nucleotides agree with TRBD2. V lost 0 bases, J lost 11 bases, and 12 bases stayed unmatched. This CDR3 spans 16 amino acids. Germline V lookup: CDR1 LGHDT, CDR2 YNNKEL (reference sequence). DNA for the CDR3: TGTGCCAGCAGCCAAGATCTAGCGGGGCCGCGGGAGGGGCAGTATTTT. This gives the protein CASSQDLAGPREGQYF.

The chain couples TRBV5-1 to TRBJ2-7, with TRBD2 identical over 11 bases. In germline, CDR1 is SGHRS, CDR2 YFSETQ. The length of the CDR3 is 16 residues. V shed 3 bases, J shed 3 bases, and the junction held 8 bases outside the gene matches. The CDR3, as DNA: TGCGCCAGCAGCTATCGTAGCGGGGGGGTGAGCTACGAGCAGTACTTC. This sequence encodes CASSYRSGGVSYEQYF.

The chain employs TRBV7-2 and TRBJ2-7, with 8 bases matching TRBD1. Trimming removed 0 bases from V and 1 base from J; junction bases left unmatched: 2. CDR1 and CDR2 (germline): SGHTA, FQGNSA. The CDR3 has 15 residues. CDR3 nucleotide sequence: TGTGCCAGCAGCTTAGCCAGGGGGCCATCCTACGAGCAGTACTTC. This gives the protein CASSLARGPSYEQYF. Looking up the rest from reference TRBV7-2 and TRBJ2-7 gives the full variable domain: GAGVSQSPSNKVTEKGKDVELRCDPISGHTALYWYRQSLGQGLEFLIYFQGNSAPDKSGLPSDRFSAERTGGSVSTLTIQRTQQEDSAVYLCASSLARGPSYEQYFGPGTRLTVT.

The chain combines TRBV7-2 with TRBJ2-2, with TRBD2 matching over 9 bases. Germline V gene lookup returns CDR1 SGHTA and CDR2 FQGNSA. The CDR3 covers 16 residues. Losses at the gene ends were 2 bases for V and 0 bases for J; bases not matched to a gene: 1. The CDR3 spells CASSLLAGTNTGELFF. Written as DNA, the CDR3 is TGTGCCAGCAGCTTACTAGCGGGGACGAACACCGGGGAGCTGTTTTTT.

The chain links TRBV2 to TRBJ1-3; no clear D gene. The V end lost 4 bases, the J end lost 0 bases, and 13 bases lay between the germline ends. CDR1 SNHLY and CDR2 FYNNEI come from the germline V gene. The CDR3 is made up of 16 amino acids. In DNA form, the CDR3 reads TGTGCCAGCAGTGCCGAGTATGGGCACTCTGGAAACACCATATATTTT. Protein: CASSAEYGHSGNTIYF.

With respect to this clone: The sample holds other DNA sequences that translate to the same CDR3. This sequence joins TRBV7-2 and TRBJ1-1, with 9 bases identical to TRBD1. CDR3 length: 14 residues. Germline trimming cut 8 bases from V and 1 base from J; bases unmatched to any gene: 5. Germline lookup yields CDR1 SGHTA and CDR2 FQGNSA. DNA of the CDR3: TGTGCCAGCTCCTTGGACAGGGGGAACACTGAAGCTTTCTTT. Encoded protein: CASSLDRGNTEAFF.

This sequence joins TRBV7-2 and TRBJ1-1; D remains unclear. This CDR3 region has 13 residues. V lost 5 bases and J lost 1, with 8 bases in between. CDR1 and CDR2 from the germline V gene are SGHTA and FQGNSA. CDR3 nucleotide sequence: TGTGCCAGCAGCAACAACAGGAACACTGAAGCTTTCTTT. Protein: CASSNNRNTEAFF. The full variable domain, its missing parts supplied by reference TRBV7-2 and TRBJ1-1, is GAGVSQSPSNKVTEKGKDVELRCDPISGHTALYWYRQSLGQGLEFLIYFQGNSAPDKSGLPSDRFSAERTGGSVSTLTIQRTQQEDSAVYLCASSNNRNTEAFFGQGTRLTVV.

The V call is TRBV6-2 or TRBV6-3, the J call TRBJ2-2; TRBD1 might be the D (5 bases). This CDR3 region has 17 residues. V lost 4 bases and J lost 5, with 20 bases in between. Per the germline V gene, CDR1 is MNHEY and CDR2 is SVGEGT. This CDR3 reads CASSLKGMGRTTGELFF. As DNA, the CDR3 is TGTGCCAGCAGTTTGAAGGGGATGGGGCGAACAACCGGGGAGCTGTTTTTT.